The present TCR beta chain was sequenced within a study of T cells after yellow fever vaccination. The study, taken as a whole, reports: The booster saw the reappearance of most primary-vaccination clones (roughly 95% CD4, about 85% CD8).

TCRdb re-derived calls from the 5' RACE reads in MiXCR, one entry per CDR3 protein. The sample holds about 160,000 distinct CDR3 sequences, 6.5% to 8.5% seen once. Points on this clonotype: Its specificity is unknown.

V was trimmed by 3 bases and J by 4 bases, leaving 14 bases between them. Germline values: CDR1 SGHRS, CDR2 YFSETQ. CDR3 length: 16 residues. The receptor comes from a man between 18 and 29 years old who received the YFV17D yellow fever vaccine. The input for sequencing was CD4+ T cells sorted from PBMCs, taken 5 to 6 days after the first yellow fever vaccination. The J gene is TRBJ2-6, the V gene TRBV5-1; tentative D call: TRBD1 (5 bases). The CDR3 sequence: CASSSGAATGANVLTF. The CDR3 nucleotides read TGCGCCAGCAGCTCTGGGGCGGCGACAGGGGCCAACGTCCTGACTTTC.